A single T cell receptor (beta chain) is shown here with its context. Its antigen is currently unknown. These data belong to a study of T-cell reconstitution after alpha-beta-depleted transplantation in children. Looked up from germline, CDR1 is SGHTA and CDR2 is FQGNSA. The V and J ends lost 0 bases and 1 base, in that order; junction bases with no gene match: 5. The length of the CDR3 is 16 residues. Notes on the study in general: Alpha-beta T cells about two months after transplant reportedly derived from several hundred expanded graft clones. Several patients had high TCRbeta diversity at day 60; it came from surviving recipient T cells and thymic progenitors.

A library of TCRbeta sequences, prepared with unique molecular identifiers, was generated. TCRdb itself ran the PCR reads through MiXCR, one entry per CDR3 protein. The sample includes about 900,000 distinct CDR3 sequences, roughly 29% of them seen just once. This rearrangement joins TRBV7-2 to TRBJ2-5; 7 nucleotides match TRBD2. The input for sequencing was PBMCs, mostly from graft donor cells, taken 360 days after TCRalphabeta/CD19-depleted stem cell transplant. The TCR comes from a boy younger than two who had a stem cell transplant for SCID, so the T cells may come from the graft donor. CDR3 region: CASSLARGGGQETQYF. The CDR3 coding sequence is TGTGCCAGCAGCTTAGCGCGGGGCGGGGGCCAAGAGACCCAGTACTTC. Full variable domain (remainder filled in from reference TRBV7-2 and TRBJ2-5): GAGVSQSPSNKVTEKGKDVELRCDPISGHTALYWYRQSLGQGLEFLIYFQGNSAPDKSGLPSDRFSAERTGGSVSTLTIQRTQQEDSAVYLCASSLARGGGQETQYFGPGTRLLVL.